This TCR beta chain was recovered during a study of long-term antiretroviral therapy in people with HIV. About the study: Sampling started about a decade before the 2015 immediate-ART recommendation.

With survey level as its setting, the immunoSEQ assay was v3.0. Produced via immunoSEQ multiplex PCR; TCRdb's table is partial and in-frame only. This sample carries fewer than 35,000 clones, 85% of them seen once, and the ten largest clones take 4.4%. One or more pre-ART and two or more post-ART PBMC samples were available from each donor. CDR3 length equals 18 residues. In regard to this clone: Its antigen is undetermined.

Study outcomes and limitations: HIV repertoires spanned tighter CDR3 length ranges than controls did.

The source is a man younger than 35 with HIV. The rearrangement uses TRBV21-1 and TRBJ2-7; the table's D call, TRBD1, was not checked against the DNA. TRBV21-1 is a pseudogene locus. Source: unsorted PBMCs, taken roughly 3.3 years after starting antiretroviral therapy. CDR3 in DNA: TGTGCCAGCAGCATCTCTCCGGGACACCTATTCCACTCCTACGAGCAGTACTTC. This gives the protein CASSISPGHLFHSYEQYF.